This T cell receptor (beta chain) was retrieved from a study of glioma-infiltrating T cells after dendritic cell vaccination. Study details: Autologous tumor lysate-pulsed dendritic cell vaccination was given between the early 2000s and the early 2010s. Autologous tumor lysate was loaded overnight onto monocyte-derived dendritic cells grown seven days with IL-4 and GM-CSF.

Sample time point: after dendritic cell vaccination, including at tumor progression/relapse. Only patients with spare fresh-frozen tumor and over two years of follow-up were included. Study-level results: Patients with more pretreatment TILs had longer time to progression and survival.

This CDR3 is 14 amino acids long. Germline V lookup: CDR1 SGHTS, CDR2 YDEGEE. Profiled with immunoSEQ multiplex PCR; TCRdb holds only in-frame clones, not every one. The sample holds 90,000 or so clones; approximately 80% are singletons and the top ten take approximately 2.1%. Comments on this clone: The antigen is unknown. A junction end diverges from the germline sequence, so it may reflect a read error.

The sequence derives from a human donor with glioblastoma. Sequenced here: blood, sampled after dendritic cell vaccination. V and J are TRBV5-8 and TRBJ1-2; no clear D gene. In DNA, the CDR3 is TGTGCCAGCAGCTTGTTGCTCGGGTCTTTAAGTTGGGCCTTC. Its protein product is CASSLLLGSLSWAF.